Only one count was recorded for the clone carrying this T cell receptor beta chain. These data originate in a study of blood T cell repertoires in COVID-19. The CDR3 extends over 17 amino acids. The junction had 14 bases not matched to a gene; V was cut back by 3 bases and J by 8 bases. Per the germline V gene, CDR1 is SGHTA and CDR2 is FQGNSA. Source study methods: Nucleated cell number was recorded as an estimate derived from reference gene primer amplification. Produced via immunoSEQ multiplex PCR; TCRdb's table is partial and in-frame only. V and J calls and clone size come straight from that table; D and trimming were deduced from the DNA. In the table there are roughly 200,000 clones, 75% to 90% of which are singletons. Individuals aged roughly 18 to 100 years were recruited from about two dozen US areas. Each participant's cohort was designated according to participant-reported clinical history. Two negative PCRs, clearance, or symptom resolution characterized the recovered Cohort 3 donors.

The TCR was taken from a man aged 30 to 45 who had recovered from COVID-19. The chain is built from TRBV7-2 and TRBJ2-3, with TRBD2 matching 10 bases. The sample consisted of PBMCs or T cells enriched from blood (not recorded which). The CDR3 sequence is CASSFEIAGGRRSTQYF. Here the CDR3 DNA reads TGTGCCAGCAGCTTTGAAATAGCGGGAGGCCGCCGTTCTACGCAGTATTTT.